The entry that follows covers one T cell receptor (beta chain) sequence. What this receptor recognizes is not known. The record has no base qualities; no much larger clone is one base away. The data were obtained in a study of cytomegalovirus exposure and HLA in healthy donors (dated by TCRdb to about 2017). Study-level background: In an earlier analysis of several hundred of the donors, approximately 260 Gb of sequence data and roughly 100 million unique TCR beta sequences from about 190 million T cells were reported. An early release that covered 500 to 800 HLA-typed donors contained 250 to 350 gigabases of sequencing data and about 84 million unique TCR sequences. Of the 300 to 450 genotyped donors, roughly 80% were placed in the genetic ancestry cluster associated with self-reported Caucasian donors. The aim of the study was to test whether cataloging public T cell receptors could identify signatures of past pathogen exposure. The study used immunosequencing to profile the T cell repertoires of hundreds of subjects and linked those repertoires to cytomegalovirus serostatus. In addition to the first cohort of around 670 subjects, a separate validation cohort of approximately 130 different subjects was used. The study combined high-throughput TCR immunosequencing, statistical association of individual TCRs with disease status, and machine learning to predict cytomegalovirus infection status. A later analysis re-analyzed previously published TCR beta repertoires from approximately 700 donors and added high-resolution HLA genotyping to study TCR occurrence patterns. The later analysis used no new phenotypic data to find candidate immune exposures, relying instead on TCR beta sequences and their occurrence across donors. To decide whether each TCR beta V gene segment behaved as functional or pseudogenic, an earlier analysis of approximately 620 of the donors relied on high-throughput TCR beta sequencing. Donor age, sex, ethnicity and CMV serostatus were collected together with the repertoire data. A later genetic analysis used genome-wide SNP genotypes for about three fifths of the 666 donors, treating that subset as a discovery cohort. All discovery cohort repertoires had been generated using a single sequencing platform. HLA typing covered class I and class II loci at four-digit resolution. Typing coverage differed by locus: A, B, C, DRB1 and DQB1 were typed in about 620-640 donors, DQA1 in 500 to 550, DPA1 in around 580, and DPB1 in 400 to 490. About 5 DR-DQ haplotypes were handled as single units for association and clustering, since linkage in the cohort was strong. Among a few hundred genotyped donors of the cohort, an average of roughly 240,000 unique TCR beta nucleotide sequences were sequenced per donor, around 18% of them non-productive. Study-wide conclusions, independent of this receptor: According to a later genetic analysis, donors in an Asian-associated ancestry cluster had fewer N-insertions in productive TCRs than the approximately 670-donor mean. Compared with equally common non-associated chains, HLA-associated TCR beta chains in a later analysis were more clonally expanded and had lower generation probabilities. The study gave a list of some 150 TCR beta chains associated with cytomegalovirus. The classifier was reported to diagnose cytomegalovirus status with high specificity and sensitivity in both the original cohort and the validation cohort. In a later analysis, several top co-occurrence clusters were reported to appear linked to parvovirus B19, influenza, CMV and Epstein-Barr virus. Because HLA typing was missing for some donors at each locus, association tests included only the typed subset. Linkage disequilibrium might explain the correlated functional status among segregating V segments, but an unknown experimental factor could not be ruled out. A cluster of highly shared sequence variants was judged likely to be a technical artifact of the sequencing pipeline. According to a later analysis, most CMV-associated TCR beta chains appeared to be HLA-restricted, and the HLA associations seemed to be driven largely by CMV exposure. When HLA alleles, especially DR and DQ, strongly co-occurred, attributing TCR associations to individual alleles was difficult. Some IMGT-functional V segments, including TRBV6-2 and TRBV6-3, could not be distinguished by the 87-base-pair reads and were therefore excluded. In an earlier analysis of approximately 590 of the donors, most TCR beta V segments appeared in productive rearrangements about 90% or about 30% of the time, broadly matching IMGT annotations. In vitro tests confirmed that three of the cytomegalovirus-associated TCR beta chains recognize cytomegalovirus antigens. A further reported finding was that TCR beta sequences accurately predicted the HLA-A and HLA-B alleles for most subjects in the first cohort. This cohort had only TCR beta chains sequenced, and the lack of alpha or paired-chain data limited which features could be detected. The only immune exposure information available for the cohort was CMV serostatus. V-gene and J-gene trimming of TCR beta chains was associated with a missense DCLRE1C variant in a later genetic analysis, and the association was replicated in an independent cohort. Roughly uniform sequencing depth across donors was assumed in presence/absence analyses, although this assumption may not hold. Around 16 rarely observed V segments, including chromosome 9 orphons, were excluded from the earlier analysis of almost 600 of the donors because counts were too low. A later analysis associated about 17,000 TCR beta sequences with specific HLA alleles at a false discovery rate of 0.05. It was suggested by the authors that the approach could potentially be generalized to other disease states and immunological phenotypes. In a later analysis, TCR association rates were found to vary across HLA loci, with the most associated TCRs seen for DRB1 alleles and the fewest for HLA-C alleles. Across donors, most TCR sequences were observed very rarely, whereas some public TCRs were present in many individuals.

Receptors were amplified or captured by the immunoSEQ multiplex PCR assay. A mixture of 60 forward primers for TCR Vbeta segments and 13 reverse primers for TCR Jbeta segments was used in the multiplex PCR. The CDR3 region of rearranged TCR beta genes was amplified from genomic DNA with a multiplex PCR assay. The Illumina HiSeq System was used to sequence the amplified TCR beta libraries as 87-base-pair reads. The study's processing was this. Across the 666 repertoires, a later analysis counted roughly 77 million unique TCR beta chains, some 11 million of which were shared by at least two donors. To remove PCR and sequencing errors, raw reads were error-corrected and collapsed into unique sequences using a nearest-neighbor algorithm that merged closely related sequences. To assign V, D and J gene segments, CDR3 sequences were aligned to IMGT reference sequences. For a sequence to be retained, at least a six-nucleotide match to both a V gene segment and a J gene segment was required. Rearrangements were classified as productive when the CDR3 lacked stop codons and remained in frame with V and J, and all other rearrangements were classified as non-productive. Following IMGT convention, CDR3 was defined as the stretch from the second conserved V-encoded cysteine up to the conserved J-encoded phenylalanine. In an earlier analysis of some 550 of the donors, sequences lacking an unambiguous match to a single V gene segment were excluded. In an earlier analysis of some 590 of the donors, V segments were called functional above 56.7% productive rearrangements and were called segregating when the between-donor standard deviation exceeded 5%. To diagnose cytomegalovirus status from the catalog of TCR beta chain sequences, a statistical classification framework was built. In a later analysis, V and J genes were assigned by comparing TCR nucleotide sequences against IMGT/GENE-DB human TR gene sequences. The TCRdist pipeline was used in a later analysis to assign CDR3 sequences and most-parsimonious VDJ recombination scenarios. In a later analysis, each TCR beta chain was defined by its CDR3 amino acid sequence together with its V-gene family, and reads without a unique V-gene family were excluded. To address suspected cross-contamination and a sequencing artifact, a later analysis removed under 600 highly shared, low-generation-probability nucleotide sequences. In a later analysis, a clonal expansion index for each public chain was calculated from normalized within-repertoire ranks of inferred template counts. A later analysis computed generation probabilities with a VDJ recombination model fitted to out-of-frame rearrangements, and checked the results against IGoR. Hypergeometric tests were used in a later analysis to score TCR-TCR, TCR-HLA and TCR-CMV co-occurrence, with a repertoire-size bias correction applied to the TCR pairs. To estimate false discovery rates, a later analysis permuted the HLA or CMV assignments 20 times. A later analysis grouped co-occurring TCRs with DBSCAN, adding TCRdist sequence similarity when clustering within HLA-allele-positive subsets. Repertoires with fewer than 30,000 or more than 120,000 public chains, plus five repertoires with anomalous nucleotide sharing, were excluded from co-occurrence clustering. Not all clones reach the TCRdb copy of this immuneACCESS table, which keeps in-frame sequences only. Checked studies attribute under half of the gap to unresolved V genes and leave the rest unexplained. V, J and clone size derive from that table, while D and trimming were established from the DNA sequence. Present in this sample are under 80,000 clones, 75% of which were seen just once. 7% to 8.5% of the sample is held by the ten biggest clonotypes.

The cohort was made up of 500 to 800 healthy bone marrow donors. At the time of sampling, every cohort member was nominally healthy, though immune exposures that went unrecorded were likely present. The donor tested CMV seronegative, placing the donor among the 352 seronegative members of the cohort. Each donor provided a peripheral blood sample, and peripheral blood mononuclear cells were used for TCR beta sequencing. The Qiagen DNeasy Blood Extraction Kit was used to extract genomic DNA from the blood cell samples. At the junction V is shortened by 3 bases and J by 3 bases; bases outside the gene matches: 2. The CDR1 and CDR2 encoded by the germline V gene (reference sequence) are MNHEY and SMNVEV. The CDR3 runs 14 residues from the cysteine to the phenylalanine. Only CDR3 DNA remains: 42 bases, in frame from the first base.

The source material was PBMCs. This chain joins TRBV27 to TRBJ2-7; TRBD2 aligns with 10 central bases. This TCR derives from a woman in her 40s in good health and CMV-seronegative. The nucleotide sequence reads TGTGCCAGCAGTTTGGCTAGCGGGAGCTACGAGCAGTACTTC. Its protein product is CASSLASGSYEQYF.